Listed below are T cell receptor beta chains from one sample, sequenced in a study of vaccination and CD4 T cells after COVID-19. The antigens these receptors bind are not known. TCRdb analysed the PCR reads with MiXCR anew, one entry per CDR3 protein. Of around 18,000 distinct CDR3 sequences listed, 60% to 80% are singletons. The sample consisted of CD4+ T cells from blood, cultured in vitro. These receptors were obtained from a human donor who had recovered from COVID-19. Each CDR3 is given with its conserved first and last residue. Each record gives: D gene, J gene, V gene, clone size, CDR3 DNA, CDR3 protein. A D gene is named only where the DNA matches it firmly. Clone size, where shown, is once, few, many, or a class for clones that have expanded.

.	TRBJ2-2	TRBV6-1	once	TGTGCCAGCAGCCACAGACGGGCGGGCGGGGAGCTGTTTTTT	CASSHRRAGGELFF
.	TRBJ1-5	TRBV28	.	TGTGCCAGCACCCCGGGACAATGGGTCAATCAGCCCCAGCATTTT	CASTPGQWVNQPQHF
TRBD1	TRBJ1-1	TRBV10-3	.	TGTGCCATCAGGGTTACAGGGGACACTGAAGCTTTCTTT	CAIRVTGDTEAFF
TRBD1	TRBJ2-3	TRBV2	.	TGTGCCAGCAGTTCTCGACAGGGGGGCACAGATACGCAGTATTTT	CASSSRQGGTDTQYF
TRBD1	TRBJ1-1	TRBV27	.	TGTGCCAGCAGTCCGAGGTTTGGACAGGCGAATAAGAACACTGAAGCTTTCTTT	CASSPRFGQANKNTEAFF
.	TRBJ1-2	TRBV11-2	few	TGTGCCAGCAGCCCAGTCCCGGGAGGCTACACCTTC	CASSPVPGGYTF
.	TRBJ2-7	TRBV6-5	.	TGTGCCAGCAGTTACGAGAGTACGAACGAGCAGTACTTC	CASSYESTNEQYF
.	TRBJ2-5	TRBV28	.	TGTGCCAGCAGCGCCTCCAAAGAGACCCAGTACTTC	CASSASKETQYF
.	TRBJ2-7	TRBV18	.	TGTGCCAGCTCACCGGGCTACGAGCAGTACTTC	CASSPGYEQYF
.	TRBJ1-5	TRBV19	.	TGTGCCAGTACCTATGGGTCCAGCTATAGCAATCAGCCCCAGCATTTT	CASTYGSSYSNQPQHF
.	TRBJ1-1	TRBV20-1	few	TGCAGTGCTAGTAGGGGGATGAACACTGAAGCTTTCTTT	CSASRGMNTEAFF
.	TRBJ1-5	TRBV24-1	.	TGTGCCACCAGTGATTTGCAGGGTCAGCCCCAGCATTTT	CATSDLQGQPQHF